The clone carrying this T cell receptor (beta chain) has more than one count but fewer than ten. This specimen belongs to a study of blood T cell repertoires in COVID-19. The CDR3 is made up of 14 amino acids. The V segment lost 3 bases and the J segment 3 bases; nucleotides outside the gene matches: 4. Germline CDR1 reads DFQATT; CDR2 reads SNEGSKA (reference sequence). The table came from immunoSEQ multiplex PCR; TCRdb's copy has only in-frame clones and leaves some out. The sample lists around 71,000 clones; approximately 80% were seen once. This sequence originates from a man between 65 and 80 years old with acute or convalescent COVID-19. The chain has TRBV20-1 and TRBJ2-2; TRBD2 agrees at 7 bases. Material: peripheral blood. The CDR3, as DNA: TGCAGTGCTAGTGGCCTAGCGGACACCGGGGAGCTGTTTTTT. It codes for CSASGLADTGELFF.